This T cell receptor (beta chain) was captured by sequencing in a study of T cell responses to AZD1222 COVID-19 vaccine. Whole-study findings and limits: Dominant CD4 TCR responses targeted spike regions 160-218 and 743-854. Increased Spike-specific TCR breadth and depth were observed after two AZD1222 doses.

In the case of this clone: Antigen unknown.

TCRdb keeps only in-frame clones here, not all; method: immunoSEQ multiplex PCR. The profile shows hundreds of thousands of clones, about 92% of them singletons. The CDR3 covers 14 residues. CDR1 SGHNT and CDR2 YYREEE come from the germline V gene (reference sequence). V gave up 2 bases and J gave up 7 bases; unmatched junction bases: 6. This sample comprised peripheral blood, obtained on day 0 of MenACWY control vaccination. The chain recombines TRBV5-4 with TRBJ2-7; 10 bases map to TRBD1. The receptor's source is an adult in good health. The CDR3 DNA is TGTGCCAGCAGCTTAACCGGGACAGGGGTTGAGCAGTACTTC. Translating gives CASSLTGTGVEQYF.